This entry concerns a single T cell receptor beta chain. Its specificity is unknown. Cyclophosphamide on days +3 and +4 followed busulfan-fludarabine conditioning and a marrow graft. This sample was taken from a study of T cells after posttransplantation cyclophosphamide. Study findings and constraints: Recipient CMV seropositivity and CMV reactivation strongly tracked TRB clonality. Skin or GI-infiltrating T cells shared few TRB sequences with blood. Later blood repertoires were often dominated by clones from the donor CD8+ memory compartment.

Some clones are missing from TCRdb's copy, which holds only in-frame ones; the method was immunoSEQ multiplex PCR. Singletons are absent from the sample, which has about 12,000 clones. Germline V gene data show CDR1 as MGHRA and CDR2 as YSYEKL. V lost 0 bases to trimming and J lost 5 bases, with 7 bases between them. The CDR3 spans 13 residues. The chain joins TRBV4-1 to TRBJ1-2, with no clear D. This material consisted of PBMCs, taken after allogeneic stem cell transplant with posttransplant cyclophosphamide. The receptor was derived from a female patient aged 40 to 50 who received an allogeneic stem cell transplant from an unrelated donor, was CMV-positive, and had acute GVHD only. T cells may partly derive from the graft donor. The CDR3 loop reads CASSQDRRYGYTF. The CDR3 nucleotides read TGCGCCAGCAGCCAAGACCGGAGATATGGCTACACCTTC.